This T cell receptor (beta chain) was profiled in a study of blood T cell repertoires in COVID-19. Overall study: T cells, B-cell-depleted T cells, or PBMCs provided the cDNA or gDNA that served as material.

V lost 5 bases and J lost 7, with 7 bases in between. This CDR3 has 12 residues. Germline lookup yields CDR1 SGHDT and CDR2 YYEEEE. Authors' analysis steps: From reference gene primer amplification, estimates of nucleated cell counts were derived. TCRdb's table, derived via immunoSEQ multiplex PCR, lists solely in-frame clones and lacks some. The V and J calls and the clone size are those of that table, but D and trimming were determined from the DNA. The sample lists 110,000 to 150,000 clones, 75% to 90% seen once, with 2.5% to 3.5% in the top ten. Material for sequencing was peripheral blood. The rearrangement links TRBV5-6 to TRBJ1-6; D call uncertain. The sequence was obtained from a man in his sixties with active or convalescent COVID-19. The CDR3 here is CASRLLNSPLHF. CDR3 in DNA: TGTGCCAGCAGATTGCTGAATTCACCCCTCCACTTT.